This T cell receptor (beta chain) was observed in a study of T cell responses to AZD1222 COVID-19 vaccine. The table came from immunoSEQ multiplex PCR; TCRdb's copy has only in-frame clones and leaves some out. The repertoire holds fewer than 150,000 clones, with about 90% as singletons. The TCR was taken from an adult who received the AZD1222 COVID-19 vaccine. The sequencing here drew on peripheral blood, taken 28 days after the second AZD1222 dose.

The CDR3 loop is CASSTQGRPQHF. The CDR3 nucleotides read TGTGCCAGCAGTACCCAGGGAAGACCCCAGCATTTT. The chain is built from TRBV6-5 and TRBJ1-5; TRBD1 is a possible D gene (5 bases). Germline CDR1 and CDR2: MNHEY and SVGAGI. CDR3 length equals 12 residues. Trimming pared 5 bases from V and 10 bases from J, leaving 12 bases between.